These T cell receptor beta chains were read from a single sample in a study of early stage breast cancer tumors. The repertoire was sequenced with immunoSEQ multiplex PCR; TCRdb's copy has only in-frame clones and lacks some. Among some 30,000 clones, around four fifths were seen once, and the ten largest hold about 9.4%. Specimen: blood. These receptors all come from a person between 50 and 60 years old with breast cancer. Each CDR3 is given with its conserved first and last residue. A D gene is named only where the DNA matches it firmly. The size entry is marked missing in some rows and otherwise reads once, few, many or a size class.

d_gene,abundance,v_gene,j_gene,CDR3nt,CDR3aa
-,-,TRBV10-3,TRBJ1-5,TGTGCCATCAGTGAGTCAGGGGGGTGGTATAGCAATCAGCCCCAGCATTTT,CAISESGGWYSNQPQHF
-,-,TRBV4-3,TRBJ2-3,TGCGCCAGCAGCCAAGCTCCCGCAGGGGCTTCTAGCACAGATACGCAGTATTTT,CASSQAPAGASSTDTQYF
-,-,TRBV5-1,TRBJ1-5,TGCGCCAGCAGCTTCATGGCCCATTTCCGGGGAGGAAAGGGCAATCAGCCCCAGCATTTT,CASSFMAHFRGGKGNQPQHF
-,-,TRBV30,TRBJ2-2,TGTGCCTGGGGTTTAGGATTACCCGGGGAGCTGTTTTTT,CAWGLGLPGELFF
-,-,TRBV5-4,TRBJ1-2,TGTGCCAGCAGCTTGGGGGGGACAAACAATAACTATGGCTACACCTTC,CASSLGGTNNNYGYTF
TRBD1,-,TRBV7-9,TRBJ2-7,TGTGCCAGCAGTCCAACCGGACAGGGTATCCACGAGCAGTACTTC,CASSPTGQGIHEQYF
-,-,TRBV7-3,TRBJ2-5,TGTGCCAGCAGCTCCGCGCCCCAAGAGACCCAGTACTTC,CASSSAPQETQYF
-,once,TRBV6-1,TRBJ2-7,TGTGCCAGCAGAACTCGGGACGAGGGGCCCTACGAGCAGTACTTC,CASRTRDEGPYEQYF
-,-,TRBV7-6,TRBJ1-3,TGTGCCAGCAGCTTGTCCAGGGAGAGACCCATATATTTT,CASSLSRERPIYF
TRBD1,-,TRBV7-3,TRBJ1-1,TGTGCCAGCAGCCTGGACAGGGGTTTTGGGAACACTGAAGCTTTCTTT,CASSLDRGFGNTEAFF
-,-,TRBV11-1,TRBJ1-1,TGTGCCAGCAGCCCCTCACAGGAAAGCATGAACACTGAAGCTTTCTTT,CASSPSQESMNTEAFF
TRBD1,few,TRBV19,TRBJ1-1,TGTGCCAGTAGGGGACAGGCGAACACTGAAGCTTTCTTT,CASRGQANTEAFF
-,-,TRBV7-2,TRBJ2-3,TGTGCCAGCGGATCCCCCAGCACAGATACGCAGTATTTT,CASGSPSTDTQYF
TRBD2,-,TRBV7-3,TRBJ2-3,TGTGCCAGCAGCTCGGCGGGGGGGAGCACAGATACGCAGTATTTT,CASSSAGGSTDTQYF
-,-,TRBV5-5,TRBJ1-3,TGTGCCAGCAGCTTGGAGGCCGCCAGGTCTGGAAACACCATATATTTT,CASSLEAARSGNTIYF
TRBD1,few,TRBV15,TRBJ2-7,TGTGCCACCAGCAGAGATGTTACAGGGGACTACGAGCAGTACTTC,CATSRDVTGDYEQYF
TRBD1,-,TRBV13,TRBJ2-7,TGTGCCAGCAGCTTAGCTGCGACAGGGACGACCTACGAGCAGTACTTC,CASSLAATGTTYEQYF
TRBD2,-,TRBV6-5,TRBJ2-1,TGTGCCAGCAGTAATCTAGCGGCCTACAATGAGCAGTTCTTC,CASSNLAAYNEQFF
TRBD1,-,TRBV7-3,TRBJ2-3,TGTGCCAGCAGCTCACAGGGGGCCCTAGATACGCAGTATTTT,CASSSQGALDTQYF
TRBD2,-,TRBV19,TRBJ2-5,TGTGCCAGTAGTCCCTCCCTAGCGGCGGAGACCCAGTACTTC,CASSPSLAAETQYF
TRBD2,-,TRBV19,TRBJ2-5,TGTGCCAGTAGTATAGATAGCGGGAGACTCCAAGAGACCCAGTACTTC,CASSIDSGRLQETQYF
-,-,TRBV15,TRBJ1-3,TGTGCCACCAGCAGAGATGTGCTCTCTGGAAACACCATATATTTT,CATSRDVLSGNTIYF
-,-,TRBV2,TRBJ2-3,TGTGCCAGCAGTGATGTTGTTACAGATACGCAGTATTTT,CASSDVVTDTQYF
TRBD1,-,TRBV5-8,TRBJ1-1,TGTGCCAGCAGCATGCGGACAGGTCAAACGAATGAAGCTTTCTTT,CASSMRTGQTNEAFF
-,-,TRBV9,TRBJ2-5,TGTGCCAGCAACCGAAGGGAGACCCAAGAGACCCAGTACTTC,CASNRRETQETQYF
TRBD2,-,TRBV6-4,TRBJ2-3,TGTGCCAGCAGCACTAGCGCGAGCACAGATACGCAGTATTTT,CASSTSASTDTQYF
-,-,TRBV5-3,TRBJ2-3,TGTGCCAGAGCCGGGGCAGAACTATATTTT,CARAGAELYF
-,-,TRBV7-2,TRBJ1-2,TGTGCCAGCAGCTTAGCGCTGGCAGAGAGCTATGGCTACACCTTC,CASSLALAESYGYTF
-,-,TRBV7-9,TRBJ2-7,TGTGCCAGCAGCTTATCCTTCTACGAGCAGTACTTC,CASSLSFYEQYF
-,-,TRBV15,TRBJ1-1,TGTGCCACCAGCAGAGATCGGGGCAGGGGCGGAAACACTGAAGCTTTCTTT,CATSRDRGRGGNTEAFF
-,-,TRBV29-1,TRBJ1-1,TGCAGCGTTGGACGGGTGAACACTGAAGCTTTCTTT,CSVGRVNTEAFF
TRBD1,-,TRBV18,TRBJ1-4,TGTGCCAGCTCCTTGTCTTTCGGGACAGGGAATGAAAAACTGTTTTTT,CASSLSFGTGNEKLFF
TRBD1,-,TRBV4-1,TRBJ1-6,TGCGCCAGCAGCCAAGAAGGGGACAGGGCCTATTCACCCCTCCACTTT,CASSQEGDRAYSPLHF
-,-,TRBV5-5,TRBJ1-2,TGTGCCAGCAGCTCGACTACCAGGTATGATGGCTACACCTTC,CASSSTTRYDGYTF
-,-,TRBV29-1,TRBJ2-2,TGCAGCGTTGAGGGCAGTAACACCGGGGAGCTGTTTTTT,CSVEGSNTGELFF
-,-,TRBV28,TRBJ1-2,TGTGCCAGCAGTTCCCACGGAGCTAACTATGGCTACACCTTC,CASSSHGANYGYTF
TRBD2,-,TRBV15,TRBJ2-3,TGTGCCACCAGCAGATCTAGCGGGGGTACAGATACGCAGTATTTT,CATSRSSGGTDTQYF
-,-,TRBV18,TRBJ2-5,TGTGCCAGCTCAAATCGGGCTTTCCAAGAGACCCAGTACTTC,CASSNRAFQETQYF
-,-,TRBV4-3,TRBJ2-7,TGCGCCAGCAGCCAAGATTTCCCGGGGACCTACGAGCAGTACTTC,CASSQDFPGTYEQYF
-,-,TRBV5-1,TRBJ1-2,TGCGCCTCACAGGGTCCGGGATCAAACTATGGCTACACCTTC,CASQGPGSNYGYTF
TRBD2,few,TRBV27,TRBJ2-5,TGTGCCAGCAGTTTGTGGGCGGGGGGGCCCCAAGAGACCCAGTACTTC,CASSLWAGGPQETQYF
TRBD2,-,TRBV10-2,TRBJ2-3,TGCGCCAGCTCACGGACTAGCTCAACAGATACGCAGTATTTT,CASSRTSSTDTQYF
-,-,TRBV2,TRBJ1-1,TGTGCCGAAACACACGAGAACACTGAAGCTTTCTTT,CAETHENTEAFF
TRBD1,few,TRBV27,TRBJ2-7,TGTGCCAGCAGTATCGTGACAGGGGCTTACGAGCAGTACTTC,CASSIVTGAYEQYF
-,-,TRBV10-2,TRBJ1-5,TGCGCCAGCAGCGTGACTGGGCAGGTCAATCAGCCCCAGCATTTT,CASSVTGQVNQPQHF
TRBD2,-,TRBV29-1,TRBJ2-7,TGCAGCGTTGGGACTAGCGGGGGTTCCTACGAGCAGTACTTC,CSVGTSGGSYEQYF
-,-,TRBV20-1,TRBJ1-2,TGCAGTGCCCAACAGGGCGGCTACACCTTC,CSAQQGGYTF
TRBD1,-,TRBV11-3,TRBJ2-1,TGTGCCAGCAGCTTAGGACAGGGCTCCTACAATGAGCAGTTCTTC,CASSLGQGSYNEQFF
-,few,TRBV2,TRBJ2-4,TGTGCCAGCAGTGAATCAGGGCTAGCCAAAAACATTCAGTACTTC,CASSESGLAKNIQYF
TRBD2,-,TRBV28,TRBJ2-5,TGTGCCAGCAGTTTTACGCGGGGGGGCCTGGAGACCCAGTACTTC,CASSFTRGGLETQYF
TRBD2,-,TRBV11-2,TRBJ2-7,TGTGCCAGCAGCTTAGCCGGGAGGGCCCGTGACGAGCAGTACTTC,CASSLAGRARDEQYF
-,-,TRBV9,TRBJ2-2,TGTGCCAGCAGCGCCCCCCGTGGGGGGACGAACACCGGGGAGCTGTTTTTT,CASSAPRGGTNTGELFF
TRBD2,-,TRBV27,TRBJ2-5,TGTGCCAGCAGTCCCCTCGGGGGGGTGCAAGAGACCCAGTACTTC,CASSPLGGVQETQYF
-,-,TRBV9,TRBJ2-1,TGTGCCAGCAGCGTAGTTGGGGGCCCTCTCAATGAGCAGTTCTTC,CASSVVGGPLNEQFF
TRBD1,-,TRBV19,TRBJ1-2,TGTGCCAGTAGTATAGGCGGACAGGGGGCTTATGGCTACACCTTC,CASSIGGQGAYGYTF
-,-,TRBV5-6,TRBJ2-7,TGTGCCAGCAGCTTGGTATCCTACGAGCAGTACTTC,CASSLVSYEQYF
-,few,TRBV7-9,TRBJ1-6,TGTGCCAGCAGCCCCCCAGGGAACAGGAATTCACCCCTCCACTTT,CASSPPGNRNSPLHF
-,-,TRBV19,TRBJ1-1,TGTGCCAGTAGTATTGGGACGGGTAACACTGAAGCTTTCTTT,CASSIGTGNTEAFF
-,-,TRBV5-1,TRBJ2-3,TGCGCCAGCAGCTTGGGGGCAGGACCCGCACGGGATACGCAGTATTTT,CASSLGAGPARDTQYF